This entry is about one T cell receptor (beta chain). The antigen is not known. Focal radiation and CTLA-4 blockade (ipilimumab) were tested in chemo-refractory metastatic non-small-cell lung cancer patients. Data came from immunoSEQ multiplex PCR; TCRdb stores just in-frame clones and leaves some out. Here the sample spans 80,000 to 95,000 clones, around 84% being singletons. These data originate in a study of radiotherapy plus CTLA-4 blockade in lung cancer. Study conclusions and caveats: Together with interferon-beta, which increased in serum after radiation, early dynamic changes in blood T cell clones were reportedly the best predictors of response.

This material consisted of peripheral blood, taken from a patient treated with radiotherapy plus ipilimumab. The receptor comes from a human donor with non-small cell lung cancer that progressed on radiotherapy plus ipilimumab.

The CDR3 reads CASRPGAGGMADTQYF. Here the CDR3 DNA reads TGTGCCAGCAGGCCAGGTGCGGGAGGTATGGCAGATACGCAGTATTTT. The chain carries TRBV7-9 and TRBJ2-3; 8 positions agree with TRBD2. V shed 6 bases and J 4 bases; nucleotides not matched to a gene: 12. The CDR3 is 16 amino acids. The V gene's germline CDR1 is SEHNR and CDR2 FQNEAQ (reference sequence).